This passage covers 21 T cell receptor beta chains from one sample sequenced in a study of cytomegalovirus exposure and HLA in healthy donors. PCR primers comprised 60 Vbeta and 13 Jbeta primers. Assay: immunoSEQ multiplex PCR; the TCRdb copy retains only in-frame clones and omits some. The repertoire shows some 150,000 clones; the top ten hold 2% to 2.5%. The sequenced sample was PBMCs. The receptors were gathered from a woman aged 18-35 years in good health and CMV-seronegative.

The chain has TRBV29-1 and TRBJ2-3; D uncertain. From germline, CDR1 is SQVTM and CDR2 ANQGSEA. The V gene lost 0 bases and the J gene lost 6 bases, with 7 bases spanning the gap. CDR3 size: 12 residues. CDR3 bases: TGCAGCGTTGAAGATTCGCGGGATACGCAGTATTTT. It specifies CSVEDSRDTQYF.

This chain joins TRBV4-3 and TRBJ1-1; 7 bases are shared with TRBD1. The length of the CDR3 is 14 residues. Germline trimming cut 5 bases from V and 6 bases from J; bases unmatched to any gene: 9. Germline V gene data show CDR1 as LGHNA and CDR2 as YSLEER. CDR3 region: CASSRTGDKAEAFF. The CDR3 nucleotides are TGCGCCAGCAGCAGAACAGGGGATAAGGCTGAAGCTTTCTTT.

V and J are TRBV7-2 and TRBJ1-1; D gene uncertain. The germline V gene encodes CDR1 SGHTA and CDR2 FQGNSA. The CDR3 extends over 15 amino acids. V lost 1 base, J lost 0 bases, and 9 bases lay in between. Written as DNA, the CDR3 is TGTGCCAGCAGCTTAGGCTCGGGGTTGAACACTGAAGCTTTCTTT. The encoded protein is CASSLGSGLNTEAFF.

The chain carries TRBV2 and TRBJ1-4; the D is unclear. There are 15 residues in the CDR3. Germline assignment: CDR1 SNHLY and CDR2 FYNNEI. V gave up 7 bases and J gave up 2 bases, with 14 bases separating them. For the CDR3, the DNA is TGTGCCAGCACCTTCTTTGAGGCGACTAATGAAAAACTGTTTTTT. As protein: CASTFFEATNEKLFF.

The V call is TRBV13, the J call TRBJ2-5; 11 bases fit TRBD1. The CDR3 is made up of 16 amino acids. Looked up from germline, CDR1 is PRHDT and CDR2 is FYEKMQ (reference sequence). Trimming removed 5 bases from V and 5 bases from J; junction bases left unmatched: 10. CDR3 nucleotide sequence: TGTGCCAGCAGCATGAGGGACAGGGGGATCTGGGAGACCCAGTACTTC. Its translation is CASSMRDRGIWETQYF.

The chain is built from TRBV5-1 and TRBJ2-1; D uncertain. Per germline, CDR1 SGHRS and CDR2 YFSETQ. Deletions cut 4 bases from V and 4 bases from J, with 9 bases between. The CDR3 has 13 amino acids. The CDR3 bases are TGCGCCAGCAGCCCGGCGGTATACAATGAGCAGTTCTTC. It yields the protein CASSPAVYNEQFF.

The rearrangement links TRBV6-1 to TRBJ2-1, with 8 positions matching TRBD2. The CDR3 is made up of 11 amino acids. The V gene end was trimmed by 4 bases and the J gene end by 10 bases; junction bases not matched to a gene: 0. The germline V gene encodes CDR1 MNHNS and CDR2 SASEGT. DNA of the CDR3: TGTGCCAGCAGTGCGGGGGGGGAGCAGTTCTTC. It specifies CASSAGGEQFF.

The chain has TRBV5-4 and TRBJ2-2, with 8 nucleotides matching TRBD2. The J segment lost 2 bases and the V segment lost 4 bases, leaving 7 bases of the junction unmatched. The CDR3 extends over 16 amino acids. Germline lookup yields CDR1 SGHNT and CDR2 YYREEE (reference sequence). This chain's CDR3 is CASSRGGGSNTGELFF. The DNA of the CDR3 is TGTGCCAGCAGCCGGGGGGGAGGATCCAACACCGGGGAGCTGTTTTTT.

The CDR3 loop reads CASSLGTGEREQYF. The CDR3 DNA is TGCGCCAGCAGCTTAGGAACAGGGGAAAGAGAGCAGTACTTC. The chain links TRBV5-1 to TRBJ2-7; 7 bases agree with TRBD1. Per the germline V gene, CDR1 is SGHRS and CDR2 is YFSETQ. With V trimmed by 2 bases and J by 7 bases, 9 bases remained unmatched. The CDR3 is 14 residues long.

V usage is TRBV2 and J usage is TRBJ2-3, with a weak D call TRBD2 (6 bases). The V end lost 2 bases, the J end lost 1 base, and 10 bases lay between the germline ends. This CDR3 region has 15 residues. Germline CDR1 SNHLY, CDR2 FYNNEI. The CDR3 loop reads CASSELTRGTDTQYF. The CDR3 DNA is TGTGCCAGCAGTGAATTGACTAGGGGCACAGATACGCAGTATTTT. Drawing the rest from reference TRBV2 and TRBJ2-3, the complete variable domain is EPEVTQTPSHQVTQMGQEVILRCVPISNHLYFYWYRQILGQKVEFLVSFYNNEISEKSEIFDDQFSVERPDGSNFTLKIRSTKLEDSAMYFCASSELTRGTDTQYFGPGTRLTVL.

This chain joins TRBV5-4 and TRBJ1-1; TRBD1 matches at 7 bases. This CDR3 has 15 residues. The V segment lost 5 bases and the J segment 0 bases; nucleotides outside the gene matches: 7. The germline gives CDR1 SGHNT, CDR2 YYREEE (reference sequence). The CDR3 sequence is CASSFGTAMNTEAFF. In DNA, the CDR3 is TGTGCCAGCAGTTTCGGGACAGCGATGAACACTGAAGCTTTCTTT.

The chain couples TRBV5-6 to TRBJ2-1; D perhaps matches TRBD2 (5 bases). Germline loops: CDR1 SGHDT, CDR2 YYEEEE. This CDR3 spans 18 amino acids. Trimming removed 2 bases from V and 13 bases from J, with 31 bases in between. DNA for the CDR3: TGTGCCAGCAGCTTAGGACCCCCTTGGGGTGGACTCCCAGGTTTCCAGTTCTTC. Its protein is CASSLGPPWGGLPGFQFF.

The V and J genes are TRBV28 and TRBJ2-1; the D gene is possibly TRBD2 (7 bases). The germline CDR1 and CDR2 sequences are MDHEN and SYDVKM. The CDR3 covers 14 residues. V lost 7 bases, J lost 2 bases, and 12 bases lay in between. CDR3 in amino acids: CASMPGGPYNEQFF. The CDR3 nucleotides read TGTGCCAGCATGCCGGGGGGCCCCTACAATGAGCAGTTCTTC.

The chain combines TRBV6-6 with TRBJ1-2; no clear D. Trimming left V 6 bases short and J 3 bases short, with 14 bases between. Germline CDR1 reads MNHNY; CDR2 reads SVGAGI (reference sequence). The CDR3 has 14 amino acids. Written as DNA, the CDR3 is TGTGCCAGCAGACCCACGGGATCTGACTATGGCTACACCTTC. Translation gives CASRPTGSDYGYTF.

The chain combines TRBV30 with TRBJ2-7; TRBD1 aligns across 7 bases. With 8 bases clipped from V and 3 bases from J, the junction kept 4 bases outside the gene matches. The CDR3 extends over 11 amino acids. Germline values: CDR1 GTSNPN, CDR2 SVGIG (reference sequence). In nucleotides, the CDR3 is TGTGCCAGAAACAGGGGCTACGAGCAGTACTTC. Its protein is CARNRGYEQYF.

The J gene is TRBJ2-7, the V gene TRBV30, with a weak D call TRBD2 (6 bases). CDR1 is GTSNPN and CDR2 is SVGIG in the germline V gene (reference sequence). Trimming removed 1 base at V and 0 bases at J, with 16 bases between. The length of the CDR3 is 16 residues. DNA for the CDR3: TGTGCCTGGAGTGATGTCGGAGGGGTCAGCTCCTACGAGCAGTACTTC. This sequence encodes CAWSDVGGVSSYEQYF.

V usage is TRBV29-1 and J usage is TRBJ2-3, with 12 bases matching TRBD2. The length of the CDR3 is 14 residues. Germline lookup yields CDR1 SQVTM and CDR2 ANQGSEA. J was trimmed by 5 bases and V by 4 bases; bases with no gene match: 4. CDR3 in DNA: TGCAGCGTTGCTAGCGGGAGGGCCAAAGATACGCAGTATTTT. It encodes CSVASGRAKDTQYF.

The chain combines TRBV5-5 with TRBJ2-2, with a possible D match to TRBD2 (6 bases). The CDR3 contains 15 residues. The V gene's germline CDR1 is SGHKS and CDR2 YYEKEE (reference sequence). Trimming shortened V by 3 bases and J by 2 bases, and 11 bases separated the two germline ends. The CDR3 protein is CASSSPGLNTGELFF. As DNA, the CDR3 is TGTGCCAGCAGCTCACCGGGACTTAACACCGGGGAGCTGTTTTTT.

This chain joins TRBV7-3 and TRBJ2-2, with D tentatively TRBD2 (6 bases). Germline V gene data show CDR1 as SGHTA and CDR2 as FQGTGA. Trimming took off 6 bases at V and 1 base at J, with 18 bases between the two ends. The CDR3 extends over 17 amino acids. The CDR3 coding sequence is TGTGCCAGCAGGTTCAGGGACTCCAACTTGAACACCGGGGAGCTGTTTTTT. It yields the protein CASRFRDSNLNTGELFF.

The CDR3 DNA reads as TGTGCCAGTAGTATACGAGGGGGGGCACATCAGCCCCAGCATTTT. It codes for CASSIRGGAHQPQHF. The J gene is TRBJ1-5, the V gene TRBV19; D might be TRBD1 (6 bases). CDR1 is LNHDA and CDR2 is SQIVND in the germline V gene (reference sequence). This CDR3 spans 15 amino acids. Deletions cut 2 bases from V and 5 bases from J, with 13 bases between.

The chain employs TRBV10-3 and TRBJ2-5; 7 bases align to TRBD1. J was trimmed by 5 bases and V by 6 bases; bases with no gene match: 6. Per the germline V gene, CDR1 is ENHRY and CDR2 is SYGVKD. This CDR3 region has 13 residues. CDR3 residues: CAIRQGFRETQYF. The CDR3 DNA reads as TGTGCCATCAGACAGGGGTTTAGGGAGACCCAGTACTTC.